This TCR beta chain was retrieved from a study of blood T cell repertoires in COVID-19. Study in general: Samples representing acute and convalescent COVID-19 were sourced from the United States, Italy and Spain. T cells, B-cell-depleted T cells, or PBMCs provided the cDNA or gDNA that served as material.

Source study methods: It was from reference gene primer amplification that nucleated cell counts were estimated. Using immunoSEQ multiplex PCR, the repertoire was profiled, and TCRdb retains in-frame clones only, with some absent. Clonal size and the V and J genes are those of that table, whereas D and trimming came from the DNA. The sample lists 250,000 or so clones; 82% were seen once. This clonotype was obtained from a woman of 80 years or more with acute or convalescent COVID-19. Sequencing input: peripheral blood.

The CDR3 coding sequence is TGTGCCAGCAGCCAAGGGGGAGAGGCTTACTTCTTC. This codes for CASSQGGEAYFF. This sequence joins TRBV3-1 (or the pseudogene TRBV3-2) and TRBJ2-1; TRBD2 might be the D (5 bases). This CDR3 is 12 amino acids long. With 1 base removed from V and 16 bases from J, the gap between germline ends came to 14 bases. CDR1 is LGHDT, CDR2 YNNKEL, per germline (reference sequence).